Following are 16 T cell receptor beta chains from one sample sequenced in a study of blood T cells in healthy people across ages. The second PCR ran about 7 to 12 cycles with a sample-barcoded 5' primer and J-beta primers. In TCRdb, the 5' RACE reads were re-called with MiXCR into one record per CDR3 protein. The table shows some 370,000 distinct CDR3 sequences, with roughly half occurring only once. Sequencing was carried out using blood. Receptors were obtained from a man aged 60 to 75 in good health.

This clonotype was observed many times. The V and J genes are TRBV5-1 and TRBJ2-3; D might be TRBD2 (5 bases). Trimming cost V 0 bases and J 6 bases, with 14 bases left between them. Per the germline V gene, CDR1 is SGHRS and CDR2 is YFSETQ. The CDR3 consists of 15 residues. The CDR3 nucleotides read TGCGCCAGCAGCTTGGGAGCGGCAGTGGGCGATACGCAGTATTTT. It is translated as CASSLGAAVGDTQYF.

Remarks on this clonotype: The junction departs from the called germline gene at one end, perhaps through a read error. The chain joins TRBV29-1 to TRBJ2-3; D possibly corresponds to TRBD2 (6 bases). Per germline, CDR1 SQVTM and CDR2 ANQGSEA. The CDR3 runs to 16 residues. The CDR3 DNA sequence: TGCAGCGCTGAAGTTCCGGGACTCAAAACAACTGATACGCAGTATTTT. Translating gives CSAEVPGLKTTDTQYF.

This clonotype has only a few counts. The chain has TRBV2 and TRBJ2-6; D gene ambiguous. The CDR3 has 15 amino acids. Trimming removed 2 bases from V and 5 bases from J, with 10 bases in between. Germline V gives CDR1 SNHLY, CDR2 FYNNEI. The CDR3 coding sequence is TGTGCCAGCAGTGAAAGTAGAACCTGGGCCAACGTCCTGACTTTC. It yields the protein CASSESRTWANVLTF.

The chain carries TRBV27 and TRBJ2-7; D gene ambiguous. The J call may be mistaken, given a closer DNA end match to TRBJ2-5. The CDR3 is made up of 14 amino acids. Germline lookup yields CDR1 MNHEY and CDR2 SMNVEV (reference sequence). The DNA of the CDR3 is TGTGCCAGCAGTTTACGCCGGGCCAGTGAGACCCAGTACTTC. This encodes CASSLRRASETQYF.

The CDR3 DNA reads as TGTGCCAGCAGTTTAGATACAGGTTACGAGCAGTACTTC. Its protein is CASSLDTGYEQYF. The chain employs TRBV12-3 or TRBV12-4 and TRBJ2-7, with D possibly being TRBD1 (5 bases). The CDR3 extends over 13 amino acids. Trimming removed 1 base from V and 4 bases from J, with 8 bases in between.

This clonotype appeared a single time. This chain connects TRBV20-1 to TRBJ2-7; the D is unclear. The J call may not be correct, given that the DNA end is closer to TRBJ2-5. This CDR3 spans 11 amino acids. Germline lookup yields CDR1 DFQATT and CDR2 SNEGSKA (reference sequence). The CDR3 region is CSASSPETQYF. In DNA form, the CDR3 reads TGCAGTGCTAGTTCGCCAGAGACCCAGTACTTC.

The chain joins TRBV9 to TRBJ2-3; no reliable D call. Germline V CDR1 and CDR2: SGDLS, YYNGEE. The CDR3 sequence is 14 residues long. The V end lost 2 bases, the J end lost 4 bases, and 11 bases lay between the germline ends. The CDR3 DNA is TGTGCCAGCAGCGTCCTTCTGGCTGCAGATACGCAGTATTTT. The encoded protein is CASSVLLAADTQYF. The variable domain in full, with the rest retrieved from reference TRBV9 and TRBJ2-3, is DSGVTQTPKHLITATGQRVTLRCSPRSGDLSVYWYQQSLDQGLQFLIQYYNGEERAKGNILERFSAQQFPDLHSELNLSSLELGDSALYFCASSVLLAADTQYFGPGTRLTVL.

This clonotype was seen only a few times. This rearrangement joins TRBV20-1 to TRBJ1-5, with 9 nucleotides matching TRBD1. Germline CDR1 DFQATT, CDR2 SNEGSKA (reference sequence). The CDR3 length is 13 residues. V lost 5 bases, J lost 5 bases, and 4 bases stayed unmatched. The CDR3 nucleotides are TGCAGTGCTGGACAGGGGTGGGATCAGCCCCAGCATTTT. Translated, it gives CSAGQGWDQPQHF.

This clonotype was seen ten or more times. J is TRBJ1-1 and V is TRBV20-1; D might be TRBD1 (5 bases). V was clipped by 2 bases and J by 4 bases, with 11 bases between them. Germline V CDR1 and CDR2: DFQATT, SNEGSKA (reference sequence). The CDR3 runs 13 residues. CDR3 amino acids: CSARPGFGTEAFF. The CDR3, as DNA: TGCAGTGCTAGACCAGGGTTTGGCACTGAAGCTTTCTTT.

The chain employs TRBV5-1 and TRBJ2-7, with a possible D match to TRBD1 (7 bases). In germline, CDR1 is SGHRS, CDR2 YFSETQ. V was trimmed by 0 bases and J by 3 bases, leaving 10 bases between them. The CDR3 has 14 residues. DNA for the CDR3: TGCGCCAGCAGCTTGGTGCGGGACAGCTACGAGCAGTACTTC. Translating it yields CASSLVRDSYEQYF.

This rearrangement joins TRBV28 to TRBJ2-4; a weak D match, TRBD2 (6 bases). The end of the DNA aligns better with TRBJ2-7, so the J call may be wrong. The CDR3 totals 14 residues. Germline loops: CDR1 MDHEN, CDR2 SYDVKM. CDR3 loop: CASSPRGLIYEQYF. The DNA for the CDR3 is TGTGCCAGCAGTCCACGTGGACTAATCTACGAGCAGTACTTC.

The V gene is TRBV6-2 or TRBV6-3, the J gene TRBJ1-2; maybe TRBD1 (6 bases). The CDR3 is made up of 17 amino acids. The V and J ends lost 1 base and 0 bases respectively, with 15 bases between them. Germline CDR1 MNHEY, CDR2 SVGEGT. CDR3 sequence: CASSYWGAAGANYGYTF. CDR3 sequence (DNA): TGTGCCAGCAGTTACTGGGGGGCGGCAGGAGCTAACTATGGCTACACCTTC.

The chain links TRBV4-2 to TRBJ2-5; no definite D call. The better agreement between TRBJ2-7 and the DNA end casts doubt on the J call. Germline V gives CDR1 LGHNA, CDR2 YNFKEQ. The CDR3 runs 14 residues. The DNA of the CDR3 is TGTGCCAGCAGCCAGGCCCACGAGTCAAGCGAGCAGTACTTC. This translates into CASSQAHESSEQYF.

The chain is built from TRBV11-2 and TRBJ1-2; D call uncertain. The V end was cut by 5 bases, the J end by 2 bases, with 12 bases between. The CDR3 loop spans 14 amino acids. Germline CDR1 is SGHAT and CDR2 is FQNNGV. The CDR3 here is CASSVSRKNYGYTF. CDR3 nucleotide sequence: TGTGCCAGCAGCGTATCAAGGAAAAACTATGGCTACACCTTC.

This clonotype appeared a few times. The rearrangement joins TRBV18 to TRBJ2-7; the D is unclear. This CDR3 spans 14 amino acids. The germline V gene has CDR1 KGHSH and CDR2 LQKENI. V was trimmed by 0 bases and J by 2 bases, leaving 8 bases between them. CDR3 nucleotide sequence: TGTGCCAGCTCACCACCGGGATCCACCTACGAGCAGTACTTC. Amino acid sequence: CASSPPGSTYEQYF.

The gene calls are TRBV5-1 and TRBJ2-6; 10 positions agree with TRBD1. The junction had 10 bases not matched to a gene; V was cut back by 8 bases and J by 2 bases. CDR1 is SGHRS, CDR2 YFSETQ, per germline. The CDR3 runs 17 residues. The CDR3 protein is CASSDGTGVTGANVLTF. The CDR3 DNA reads TGCGCCAGTTCCGACGGGACAGGGGTCACTGGGGCCAACGTCCTGACTTTC.